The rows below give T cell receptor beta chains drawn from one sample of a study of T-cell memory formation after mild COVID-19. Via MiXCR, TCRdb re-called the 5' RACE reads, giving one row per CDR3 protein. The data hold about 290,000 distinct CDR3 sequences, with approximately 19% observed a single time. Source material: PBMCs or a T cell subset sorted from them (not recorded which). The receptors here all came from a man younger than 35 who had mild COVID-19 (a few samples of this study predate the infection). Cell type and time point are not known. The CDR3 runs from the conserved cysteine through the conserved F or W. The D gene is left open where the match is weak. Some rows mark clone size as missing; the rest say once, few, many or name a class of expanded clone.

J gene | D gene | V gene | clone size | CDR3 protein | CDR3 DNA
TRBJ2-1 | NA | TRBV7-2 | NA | CASSSRRNNEQFF | TGTGCCAGCAGCTCCCGGCGGAACAATGAGCAGTTCTTC
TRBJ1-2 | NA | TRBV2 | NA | CASSSYQPGESYGYTF | TGTGCCAGCAGTAGTTATCAGCCGGGGGAAAGCTATGGCTACACCTTC
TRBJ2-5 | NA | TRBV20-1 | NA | CSAISSSAAQETQYF | TGCAGTGCTATTTCAAGTTCGGCAGCGCAAGAGACCCAGTACTTC
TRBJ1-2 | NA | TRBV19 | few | CASSMRASYGYTF | TGTGCCAGTAGTATGAGGGCTTCCTATGGCTACACCTTC
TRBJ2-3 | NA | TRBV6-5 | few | CASSRGPISTDTQYF | TGTGCCAGCAGCCGGGGACCGATAAGTACAGATACGCAGTATTTT
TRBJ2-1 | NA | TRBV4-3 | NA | CASSHRGWHEQFF | TGCGCCAGCAGCCATCGGGGGTGGCATGAGCAGTTCTTC
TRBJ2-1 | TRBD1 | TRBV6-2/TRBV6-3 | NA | CASSKQGGEQFF | TGTGCCAGCAGTAAACAGGGGGGTGAGCAGTTCTTC
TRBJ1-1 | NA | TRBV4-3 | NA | CASSQEDF | TGCGCCAGCAGCCAAGAAGATTTT
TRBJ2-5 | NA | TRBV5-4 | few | CASSLGGPGRETQYF | TGTGCCAGCAGCTTAGGGGGTCCCGGTCGCGAGACCCAGTACTTC
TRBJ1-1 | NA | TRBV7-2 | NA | CASSLEWTEAFF | TGTGCCAGCAGCTTAGAGTGGACTGAAGCTTTCTTT
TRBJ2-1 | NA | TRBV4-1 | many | CASSQVGGGYNEQFF | TGCGCCAGCAGCCAAGTGGGGGGTGGCTACAATGAGCAGTTCTTC
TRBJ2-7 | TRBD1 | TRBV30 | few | CAWRRTGAHEQYF | TGTGCCTGGAGAAGGACAGGGGCACACGAGCAGTACTTC
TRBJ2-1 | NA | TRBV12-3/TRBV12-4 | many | CASSLVPGSSSYNEQFF | TGTGCCAGCAGTTTAGTCCCGGGCTCGAGCTCCTACAATGAGCAGTTCTTC
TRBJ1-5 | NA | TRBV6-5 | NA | CASSYLPGGGQPQHF | TGTGCCAGCAGTTACTTACCGGGGGGGGGACAGCCCCAGCATTTT
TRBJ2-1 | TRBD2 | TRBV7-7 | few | CASSLEPGGDNEQFF | TGTGCCAGCAGCTTAGAGCCGGGGGGAGACAATGAGCAGTTCTTC
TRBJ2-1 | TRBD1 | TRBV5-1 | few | CASSPGVGVTGGWNEQFF | TGCGCCAGCAGTCCGGGGGTCGGTGTGACAGGGGGCTGGAATGAGCAGTTCTTC
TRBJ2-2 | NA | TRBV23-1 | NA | CASSQGGLNTGELFF | TGCGCCAGCAGTCAGGGGGGCTTGAACACCGGGGAGCTGTTTTTT
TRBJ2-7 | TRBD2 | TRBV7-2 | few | CASRQTSGTSYEQYF | TGTGCCAGCAGGCAAACTAGCGGAACCTCCTACGAGCAGTACTTC
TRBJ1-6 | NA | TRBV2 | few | CASRSRTVSPLHF | TGTGCCAGCAGATCCCGGACAGTTTCACCCCTCCACTTT
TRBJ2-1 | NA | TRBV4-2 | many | CASSQGARAGEQFF | TGTGCCAGCAGCCAAGGGGCCCGCGCCGGTGAGCAGTTCTTC
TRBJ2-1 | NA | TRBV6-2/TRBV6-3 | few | CASSYGPSSYNEQFF | TGTGCCAGCAGTTACGGACCGAGCTCCTACAATGAGCAGTTCTTC
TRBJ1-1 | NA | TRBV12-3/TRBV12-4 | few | CASSLGEGSTEAFF | TGTGCCAGCAGTTTGGGTGAAGGGAGCACTGAAGCTTTCTTT
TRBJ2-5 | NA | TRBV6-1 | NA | CASSESNDQETQYF | TGTGCCAGCAGTGAATCCAACGACCAAGAGACCCAGTACTTC
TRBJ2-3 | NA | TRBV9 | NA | CASSVIGGGGTDTQYF | TGTGCCAGCAGCGTAATAGGGGGAGGTGGGACAGATACGCAGTATTTT
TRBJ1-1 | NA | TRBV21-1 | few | CASRKGEKGGTEAFF | TGTGCCAGCAGAAAAGGGGAAAAAGGGGGCACTGAAGCTTTCTTT
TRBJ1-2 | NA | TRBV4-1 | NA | CASSRPGDYGYTF | TGCGCCAGCAGCCGCCCGGGTGACTATGGCTACACCTTC
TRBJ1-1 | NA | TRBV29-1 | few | CSVEGRRANTEAFF | TGCAGCGTCGAGGGCAGGAGGGCGAACACTGAAGCTTTCTTT
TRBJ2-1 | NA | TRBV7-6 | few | CAPGQRGLDEQFF | TGTGCCCCGGGGCAACGAGGGTTAGATGAGCAGTTCTTC
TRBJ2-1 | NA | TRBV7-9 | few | CASSPTEGYNEQFF | TGTGCCAGCAGCCCTACGGAGGGCTACAATGAGCAGTTCTTC
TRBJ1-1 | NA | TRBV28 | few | CASSLAGRVEAFF | TGTGCCAGCAGTTTAGCGGGCCGAGTGGAGGCTTTCTTT
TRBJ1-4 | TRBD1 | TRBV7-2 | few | CASSARQGWNEKLFF | TGTGCCAGCAGCGCCAGACAGGGTTGGAATGAAAAACTGTTTTTT
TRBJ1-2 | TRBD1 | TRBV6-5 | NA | CASSQITTGARGYTF | TGTGCCAGCAGTCAAATAACTACAGGGGCTCGGGGCTACACCTTC
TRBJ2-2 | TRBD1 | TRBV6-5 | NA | CASSSGGAGTGELFF | TGTGCCAGCAGTTCAGGGGGCGCTGGCACCGGGGAGCTGTTTTTT
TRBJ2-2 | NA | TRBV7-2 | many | CASSSQGNTGELFF | TGTGCCAGCAGCTCACAGGGGAACACCGGGGAGCTGTTTTTT
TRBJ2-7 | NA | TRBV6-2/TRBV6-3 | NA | CASRPGQFYEQYF | TGTGCCAGCAGACCCGGACAGTTCTACGAGCAGTACTTC
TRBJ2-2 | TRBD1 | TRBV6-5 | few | CASRGLDRDTGELFF | TGTGCCAGCAGAGGACTGGACAGGGACACCGGGGAGCTGTTTTTT
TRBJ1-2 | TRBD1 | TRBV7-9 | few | CASRKAPGQVNYGYTF | TGTGCCAGCAGAAAAGCACCGGGACAGGTGAACTATGGCTACACCTTC
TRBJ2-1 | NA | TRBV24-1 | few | CATSDLWSNNEQFF | TGTGCCACCAGTGATTTGTGGAGTAACAATGAGCAGTTCTTC
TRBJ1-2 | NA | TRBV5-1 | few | CARLQGYGYTF | TGCGCCAGGCTCCAGGGCTACGGCTACACCTTC
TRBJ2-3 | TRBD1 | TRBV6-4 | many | CASSDGTGGTDTQYF | TGTGCCAGCAGTGACGGGACAGGGGGCACAGATACGCAGTATTTT
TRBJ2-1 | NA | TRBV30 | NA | CAWGSGSWNEQFF | TGTGCCTGGGGATCAGGTAGCTGGAATGAGCAGTTCTTC
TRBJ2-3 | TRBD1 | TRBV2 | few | CATPGTGSTDTQYF | TGTGCCACCCCCGGGACAGGGAGCACAGATACGCAGTATTTT
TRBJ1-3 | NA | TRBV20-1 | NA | CSARRQNSGNTIYF | TGCAGTGCTAGACGACAGAACTCTGGAAACACCATATATTTT
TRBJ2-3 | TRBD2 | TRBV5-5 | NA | CASSLRAGAPTDTQYF | TGTGCCAGCAGCCTTCGAGCGGGGGCCCCCACAGATACGCAGTATTTT
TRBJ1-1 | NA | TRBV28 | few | CASARGDLGNTEAFF | TGTGCCAGCGCCCGGGGCGATCTCGGGAACACTGAAGCTTTCTTT
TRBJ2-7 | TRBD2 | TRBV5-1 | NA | CASSLGGLAGGNEQYF | TGCGCCAGCAGCTTGGGAGGTCTAGCGGGGGGCAACGAGCAGTACTTC
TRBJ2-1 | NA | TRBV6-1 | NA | CASIGLGGRYNEQFF | TGTGCCAGCATCGGACTAGGGGGACGTTACAATGAGCAGTTCTTC
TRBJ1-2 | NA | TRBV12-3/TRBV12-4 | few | CASSLGQLFYGYTF | TGTGCCAGCAGTTTAGGGCAGCTCTTTTATGGCTACACCTTC
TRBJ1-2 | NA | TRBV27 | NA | CASSPRRVPDRYGYTF | TGTGCCAGCAGTCCCCGACGGGTTCCGGACAGATATGGCTACACCTTC
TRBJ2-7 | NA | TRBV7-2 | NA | CASSLAWGREYEQYF | TGTGCCAGCAGCTTAGCTTGGGGACGAGAGTACGAGCAGTACTTC
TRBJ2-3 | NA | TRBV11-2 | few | CASSLDWEQYF | TGTGCCAGCAGCTTAGACTGGGAGCAGTATTTT
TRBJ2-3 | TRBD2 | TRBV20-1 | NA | CSANPSGGAFISTDTQYF | TGCAGTGCTAACCCTAGCGGGGGGGCGTTTATTAGCACAGATACGCAGTATTTT